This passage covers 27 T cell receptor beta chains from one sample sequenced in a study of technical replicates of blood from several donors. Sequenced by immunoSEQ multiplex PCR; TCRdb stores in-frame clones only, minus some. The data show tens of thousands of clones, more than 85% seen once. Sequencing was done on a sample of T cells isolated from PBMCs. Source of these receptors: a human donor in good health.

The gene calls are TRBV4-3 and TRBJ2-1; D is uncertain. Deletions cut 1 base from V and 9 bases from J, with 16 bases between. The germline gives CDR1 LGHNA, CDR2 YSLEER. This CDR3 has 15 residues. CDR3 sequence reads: CASSQGAPAFGEQFF. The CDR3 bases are TGCGCCAGCAGCCAAGGAGCGCCCGCTTTTGGTGAGCAGTTCTTC.

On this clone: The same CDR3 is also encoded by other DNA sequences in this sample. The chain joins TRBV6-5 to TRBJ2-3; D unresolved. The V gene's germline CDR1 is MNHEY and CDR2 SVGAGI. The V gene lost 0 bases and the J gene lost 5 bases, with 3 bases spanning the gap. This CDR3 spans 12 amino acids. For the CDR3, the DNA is TGTGCCAGCAGTTACTCCAGAGATACGCAGTATTTT. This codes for CASSYSRDTQYF.

CDR3 loop: CASSFFSQGAYEQYF. DNA for the CDR3: TGTGCCAGCAGTTTTTTTTCGCAGGGGGCCTACGAGCAGTACTTC. The rearrangement joins TRBV28 to TRBJ2-7; TRBD1 agrees at 7 bases. CDR1 and CDR2 (germline): MDHEN, SYDVKM. Trimming at V came to 3 bases and at J to 2 bases, leaving 7 bases not matched to a gene. The CDR3 totals 15 residues.

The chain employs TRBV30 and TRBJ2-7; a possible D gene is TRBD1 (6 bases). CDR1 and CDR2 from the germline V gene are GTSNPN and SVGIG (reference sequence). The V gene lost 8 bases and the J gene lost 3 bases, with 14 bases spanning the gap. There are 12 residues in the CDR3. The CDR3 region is CAGTFRGYEQYF. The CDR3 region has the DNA TGTGCCGGAACCTTCAGGGGCTACGAGCAGTACTTC.

The CDR3 DNA reads as TGTGCCAGCAGCCCTTGGACAGGGTCAGTGAACACTGAAGCTTTCTTT. Its translation: CASSPWTGSVNTEAFF. This chain links TRBV11-3 with TRBJ1-1; 8 nucleotides match TRBD1. V shed 5 bases, J shed 0 bases, and the junction held 8 bases outside the gene matches. The CDR3 covers 16 residues. Germline V lookup: CDR1 SGHNT, CDR2 YENEEA.

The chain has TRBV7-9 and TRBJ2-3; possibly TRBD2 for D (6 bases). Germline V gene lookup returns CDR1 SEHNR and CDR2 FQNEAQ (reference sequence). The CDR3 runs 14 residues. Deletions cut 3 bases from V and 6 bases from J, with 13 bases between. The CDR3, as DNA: TGTGCCAGCAGCTTTTGGGAGGAGGTGGATACGCAGTATTTT. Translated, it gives CASSFWEEVDTQYF.

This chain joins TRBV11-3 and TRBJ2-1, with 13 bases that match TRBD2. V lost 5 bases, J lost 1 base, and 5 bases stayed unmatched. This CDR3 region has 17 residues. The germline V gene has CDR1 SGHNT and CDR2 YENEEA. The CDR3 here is CASSGLAGDGSYNEQFF. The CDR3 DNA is TGTGCCAGCAGCGGACTAGCGGGAGACGGTTCCTACAATGAGCAGTTCTTC.

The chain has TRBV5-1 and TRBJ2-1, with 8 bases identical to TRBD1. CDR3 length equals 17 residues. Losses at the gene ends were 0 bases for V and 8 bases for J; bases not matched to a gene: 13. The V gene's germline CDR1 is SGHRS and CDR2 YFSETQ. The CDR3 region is CASSLDTGTGTVDEQFF. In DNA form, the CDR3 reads TGCGCCAGCAGCTTGGATACCGGGACAGGTACTGTGGATGAGCAGTTCTTC.

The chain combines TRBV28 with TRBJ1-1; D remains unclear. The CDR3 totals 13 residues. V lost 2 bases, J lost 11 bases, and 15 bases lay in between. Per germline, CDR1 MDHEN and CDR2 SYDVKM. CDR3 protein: CASSLLDSYWAFF. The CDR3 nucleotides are TGTGCCAGCAGTTTACTTGATAGCTATTGGGCTTTCTTT.

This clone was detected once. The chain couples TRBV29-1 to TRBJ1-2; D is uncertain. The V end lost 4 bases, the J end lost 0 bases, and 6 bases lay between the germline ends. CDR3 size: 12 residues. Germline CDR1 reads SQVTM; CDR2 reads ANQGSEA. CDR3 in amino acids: CSVARANYGYTF. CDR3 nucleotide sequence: TGCAGCGTTGCTCGGGCTAACTATGGCTACACCTTC.

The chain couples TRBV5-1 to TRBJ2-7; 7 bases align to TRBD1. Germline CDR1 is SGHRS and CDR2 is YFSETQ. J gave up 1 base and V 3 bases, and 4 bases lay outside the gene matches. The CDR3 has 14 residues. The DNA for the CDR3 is TGCGCCAGCAGCTCCGGGACAGTATCCTACGAGCAGTACTTC. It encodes CASSSGTVSYEQYF. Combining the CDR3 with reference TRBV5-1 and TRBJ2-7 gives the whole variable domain KAGVTQTPRYLIKTRGQQVTLSCSPISGHRSVSWYQQTPGQGLQFLFEYFSETQRNKGNFPGRFSGRQFSNSRSEMNVSTLELGDSALYLCASSSGTVSYEQYFGPGTRLTVT.

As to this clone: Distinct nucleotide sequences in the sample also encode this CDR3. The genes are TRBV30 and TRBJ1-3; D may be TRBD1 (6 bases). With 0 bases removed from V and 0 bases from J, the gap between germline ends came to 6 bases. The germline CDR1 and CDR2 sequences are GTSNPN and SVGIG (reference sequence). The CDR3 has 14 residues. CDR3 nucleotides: TGTGCCTGGAGTGTACAGGGCTCTGGAAACACCATATATTTT. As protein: CAWSVQGSGNTIYF.

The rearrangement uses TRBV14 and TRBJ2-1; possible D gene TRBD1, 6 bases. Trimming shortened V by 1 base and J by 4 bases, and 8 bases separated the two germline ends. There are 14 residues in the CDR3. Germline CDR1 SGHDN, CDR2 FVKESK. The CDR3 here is CASSQVGTYNEQFF. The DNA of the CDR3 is TGTGCCAGCAGCCAAGTGGGGACATACAATGAGCAGTTCTTC.

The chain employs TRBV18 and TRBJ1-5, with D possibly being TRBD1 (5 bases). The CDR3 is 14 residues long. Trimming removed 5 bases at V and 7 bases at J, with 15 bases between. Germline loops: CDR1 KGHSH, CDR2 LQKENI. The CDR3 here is CASSAVDTEQPQHF. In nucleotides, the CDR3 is TGTGCCAGCTCAGCCGTGGACACTGAACAGCCCCAGCATTTT.

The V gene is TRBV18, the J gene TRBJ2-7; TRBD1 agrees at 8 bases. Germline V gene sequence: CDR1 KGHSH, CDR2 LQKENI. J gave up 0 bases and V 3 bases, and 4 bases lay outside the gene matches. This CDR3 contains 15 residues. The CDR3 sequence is CASSPGTGASYEQYF. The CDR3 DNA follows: TGTGCCAGCTCACCGGGGACAGGTGCCTCCTACGAGCAGTACTTC.

CDR3 bases: TGTGCCAGCCGGGAGGGGGCGTTAAGGAGGACTGAAGCTTTCTTT. This gives the protein CASREGALRRTEAFF. The V call is TRBV2, the J call TRBJ1-1, with 7 bases that match TRBD1. CDR1 and CDR2 (germline): SNHLY, FYNNEI. V shed 8 bases and J 5 bases; nucleotides not matched to a gene: 14. The length of the CDR3 is 15 residues.

The DNA for the CDR3 is TGTGCCAGCAGCGTACAGGGCGGAGGGACGACAGATACGCAGTATTTT. Amino acids: CASSVQGGGTTDTQYF. The rearrangement joins TRBV9 to TRBJ2-3, with a possible D match to TRBD2 (6 bases). The CDR3 is made up of 16 amino acids. Germline assignment: CDR1 SGDLS and CDR2 YYNGEE. V was trimmed by 1 base and J by 3 bases, leaving 15 bases between them.

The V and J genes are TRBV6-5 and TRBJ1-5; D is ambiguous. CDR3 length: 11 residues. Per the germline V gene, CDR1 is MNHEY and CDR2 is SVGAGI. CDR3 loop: CANNSNQPQHF. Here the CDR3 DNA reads TGTGCTAACAATAGCAATCAGCCCCAGCATTTT.

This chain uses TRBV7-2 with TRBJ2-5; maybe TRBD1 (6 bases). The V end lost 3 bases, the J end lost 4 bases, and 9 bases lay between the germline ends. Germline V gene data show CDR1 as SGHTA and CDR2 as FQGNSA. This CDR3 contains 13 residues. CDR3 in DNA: TGTGCCAGCAGCTTTGGGGGCGCAGAGACCCAGTACTTC. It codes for CASSFGGAETQYF.

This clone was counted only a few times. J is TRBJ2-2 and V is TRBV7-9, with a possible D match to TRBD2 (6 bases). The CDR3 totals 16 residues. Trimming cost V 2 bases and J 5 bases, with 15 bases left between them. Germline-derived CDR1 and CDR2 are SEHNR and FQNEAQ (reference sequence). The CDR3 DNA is TGTGCCAGCAGCTTACGGCGGGGATTGGATACCGGGGAGCTGTTTTTT. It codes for CASSLRRGLDTGELFF.

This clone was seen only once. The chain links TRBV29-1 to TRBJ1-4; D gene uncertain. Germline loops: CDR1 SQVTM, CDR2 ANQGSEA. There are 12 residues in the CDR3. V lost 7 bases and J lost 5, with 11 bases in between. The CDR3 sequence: CSASPGNEKLFF. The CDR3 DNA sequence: TGCAGCGCCAGTCCCGGGAATGAAAAACTGTTTTTT.

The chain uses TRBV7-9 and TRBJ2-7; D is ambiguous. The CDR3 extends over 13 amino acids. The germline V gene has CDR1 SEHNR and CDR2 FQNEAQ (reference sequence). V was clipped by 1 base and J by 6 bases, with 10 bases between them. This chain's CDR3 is CASSLGHFTEQYF. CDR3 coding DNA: TGTGCCAGCAGCTTAGGTCACTTTACCGAGCAGTACTTC. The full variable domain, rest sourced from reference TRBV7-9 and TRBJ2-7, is DTGVSQNPRHKITKRGQNVTFRCDPISEHNRLYWYRQTLGQGPEFLTYFQNEAQLEKSRLLSDRFSAERPKGSFSTLEIQRTEQGDSAMYLCASSLGHFTEQYFGPGTRLTVT.

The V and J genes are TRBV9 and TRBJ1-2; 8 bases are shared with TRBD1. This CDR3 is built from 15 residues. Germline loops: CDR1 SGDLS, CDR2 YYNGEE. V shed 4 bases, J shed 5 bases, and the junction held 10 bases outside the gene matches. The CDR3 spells CASSPGGQGLYGYTF. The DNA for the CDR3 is TGTGCCAGCAGCCCCGGAGGACAGGGCCTTTATGGCTACACCTTC. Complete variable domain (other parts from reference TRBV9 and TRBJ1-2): DSGVTQTPKHLITATGQRVTLRCSPRSGDLSVYWYQQSLDQGLQFLIQYYNGEERAKGNILERFSAQQFPDLHSELNLSSLELGDSALYFCASSPGGQGLYGYTFGSGTRLTVV.

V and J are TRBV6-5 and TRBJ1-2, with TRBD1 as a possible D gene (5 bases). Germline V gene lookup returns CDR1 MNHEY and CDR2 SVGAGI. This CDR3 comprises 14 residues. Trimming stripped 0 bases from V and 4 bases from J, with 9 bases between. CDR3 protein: CASSYSQGGYGYTF. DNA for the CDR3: TGTGCCAGCAGTTACTCTCAGGGTGGCTATGGCTACACCTTC.

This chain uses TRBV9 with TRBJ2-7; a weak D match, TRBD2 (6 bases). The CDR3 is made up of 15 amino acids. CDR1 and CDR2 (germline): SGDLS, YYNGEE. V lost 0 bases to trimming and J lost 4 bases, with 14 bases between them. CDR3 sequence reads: CASSVGGLTRYEQYF. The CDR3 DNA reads TGTGCCAGCAGCGTAGGTGGACTAACCCGGTACGAGCAGTACTTC.

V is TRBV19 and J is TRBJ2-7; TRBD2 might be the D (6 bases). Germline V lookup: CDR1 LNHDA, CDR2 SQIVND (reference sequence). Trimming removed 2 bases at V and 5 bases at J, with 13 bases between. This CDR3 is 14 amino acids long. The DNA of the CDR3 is TGTGCCAGTAGTATATCGGTGGGAGGCCACGAGCAGTACTTC. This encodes CASSISVGGHEQYF.

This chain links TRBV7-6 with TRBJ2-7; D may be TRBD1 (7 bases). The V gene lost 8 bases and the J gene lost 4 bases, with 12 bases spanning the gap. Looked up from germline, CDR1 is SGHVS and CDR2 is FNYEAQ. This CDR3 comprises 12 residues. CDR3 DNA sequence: TGTGCCAGCGGGCAGGGGGGTTACGAGCAGTACTTC. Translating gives CASGQGGYEQYF.